This paragraph covers one TCR beta chain sequence. What this receptor recognizes is not known. CDR1 and CDR2, per the germline V gene, are MNHEY and SVGAGI. A distance of 9 bases separates the germline ends of V and J, which lose 0 bases and 1 base respectively. The CDR3 numbers 15 residues from cysteine through phenylalanine. Of the read, only the CDR3 DNA is kept; its 45 bases are in frame from base 1. Libraries were built with the immunoSEQ multiplex PCR assay. For the multiplex PCR, a mixture combining 60 forward primers for TCR Vbeta segments and 13 reverse primers for TCR Jbeta segments was used. The CDR3 region of rearranged TCR beta genes was amplified from genomic DNA by a multiplex PCR assay. Amplified TCR beta libraries were sequenced as 87-base-pair reads on the Illumina HiSeq System. In the authors' own workflow: A later analysis counted about 82 million unique TCR beta chains across the roughly 700 repertoires, and 9.5 million to 11 million of these chains were shared by at least two donors. To remove PCR and sequencing errors, raw reads were error-corrected and collapsed into unique sequences using a nearest-neighbor algorithm that merged closely related sequences. Alignment of CDR3 sequences to IMGT reference sequences was used to assign V, D and J gene segments. For a sequence to be retained, a match of at least six nucleotides to both a V gene segment and a J gene segment was required. Rearrangements were called productive when the CDR3 lacked stop codons and stayed in frame with V and J; all others were non-productive. CDR3 was defined by IMGT convention, running from the second conserved V-encoded cysteine to the conserved J-encoded phenylalanine. Sequences without an unambiguous match to a single V gene segment were excluded from the earlier analysis of approximately 600 of the donors. In an earlier analysis of 450 to 750 of the donors, a V segment was called functional when productive rearrangements were above 56.7%, and segregating when the standard deviation between donors exceeded 5%. A statistical classification framework was built to diagnose cytomegalovirus status from the catalog of TCR beta chain sequences. A later analysis assigned V and J genes by comparing TCR nucleotide sequences with IMGT/GENE-DB human TR gene sequences. Using the TCRdist pipeline, a later analysis assigned CDR3 sequences along with most-parsimonious VDJ recombination scenarios. A later analysis defined each TCR beta chain by its CDR3 amino acid sequence plus V-gene family, and excluded reads lacking a unique V-gene family. To address suspected cross-contamination and a sequencing artifact, a later analysis removed several hundred highly shared, low-generation-probability nucleotide sequences. In a later analysis, a clonal expansion index was calculated for each public chain from normalized within-repertoire ranks of inferred template counts. Generation probabilities in a later analysis came from a VDJ recombination model fitted to out-of-frame rearrangements, and those results were checked against IGoR. In a later analysis, TCR-TCR, TCR-HLA and TCR-CMV co-occurrence was scored with hypergeometric tests, and a repertoire-size bias correction was applied to TCR pairs. In a later analysis, false discovery rates were estimated by permuting HLA or CMV assignments 20 times. In a later analysis, co-occurring TCRs were grouped using DBSCAN, with TCRdist sequence similarity added in when clustering inside HLA-allele-positive subsets. For co-occurrence clustering, repertoires with fewer than 30,000 or more than 120,000 public chains were excluded, along with four or five repertoires with anomalous nucleotide sharing. TCRdb mirrors the immuneACCESS table, restricted to in-frame sequences. Some clones are absent from its copies; in checked studies, under half trace to an unresolved V gene, and the reason for the others is unknown. V, J and clone size reflect that table, while D and trimming were determined from the DNA. The sample's records list over 150,000 clones. Roughly 0.74% of the sample rests with the top ten.

The sample originates from a study of cytomegalovirus exposure and HLA in healthy donors (TCRdb year 2017). Regarding the research as a whole: According to an earlier analysis of a few hundred of the donors, some 180 million T cells yielded roughly 110 million unique TCR beta sequences and around 280 Gb of sequence data. Class I and class II HLA loci were covered by the typing at four-digit resolution. Donor age, sex, ethnicity and CMV serostatus were collected together with the repertoire data. Typing coverage differed by locus: A, B, C, DRB1 and DQB1 were typed in about 620-630 donors, DQA1 in 500 to 550, DPA1 in 600 to 610, and DPB1 in 450 to 490. The study was designed to test whether signatures of past pathogen exposure could be identified by cataloging public T cell receptors. A few DR-DQ haplotypes were treated as single units for association and clustering because of strong linkage in the cohort. Using immunosequencing, the study profiled T cell repertoires from 500 to 800 subjects and related those repertoires to cytomegalovirus serostatus. An earlier analysis of 587 of the donors used high-throughput TCR beta sequencing to judge whether each TCR beta V gene segment behaved as functional or pseudogenic. Among 300 to 500 genotyped donors of the cohort, an average of around 240,000 unique TCR beta nucleotide sequences was sequenced per donor, of which roughly 18% were non-productive. All discovery cohort repertoires had been generated using a single sequencing platform. To predict cytomegalovirus infection status, the study combined high-throughput TCR immunosequencing, statistical association of individual TCRs with disease status, and machine learning. In a later analysis, previously published TCR beta repertoires from some 640 donors were re-analyzed and high-resolution HLA genotyping was added so that TCR occurrence patterns could be studied. Besides the first cohort of hundreds of subjects, a separate validation cohort made up of 120 or so different subjects was used. Rather than using new phenotypic data, the later analysis identified candidate immune exposures from TCR beta sequences and from how often those sequences occurred across donors. The genetic ancestry cluster associated with self-reported Caucasian donors included about 81% of the 350 to 500 genotyped donors. Roughly 310 gigabases of sequencing data and approximately 85 million unique TCR sequences were included in an early release covering 550 to 800 HLA-typed donors. A later genetic analysis used genome-wide SNP genotypes for about 65% of the 666 donors, treating that subset as a discovery cohort.

The cohort consisted of 670 or so healthy bone marrow donors. All cohort members were sampled while nominally healthy, although unrecorded immune exposures were likely present. The donor was CMV seronegative and belonged to the group of several hundred seronegative cohort members. Each donor provided a peripheral blood sample, and peripheral blood mononuclear cells were used for TCR beta sequencing. Genomic DNA was extracted from the blood cell samples with the Qiagen DNeasy Blood Extraction Kit. Here is what the overall study found, with its caveats: Linkage disequilibrium might explain the correlated functional status among segregating V segments, but an unknown experimental factor could not be excluded. In a later analysis, some 18,000 TCR beta sequences were associated with specific HLA alleles at a false discovery rate of 0.05. Because some donors lacked HLA typing at each locus, the association tests relied only on the typed subset. When HLA alleles, especially DR and DQ, strongly co-occurred, attributing TCR associations to individual alleles was difficult. This cohort had only TCR beta chains sequenced, and the lack of alpha or paired-chain data limited which features could be detected. A later analysis found that TCR association rates varied across HLA loci, with DRB1 alleles showing the most associated TCRs and HLA-C alleles the fewest. Most TCR sequences were seen in very few donors, while some public TCRs were found in many individuals. A later analysis found that most CMV-associated TCR beta chains appeared HLA-restricted, with HLA associations seemingly driven largely by CMV exposure. According to a later genetic analysis, donors in an Asian-associated ancestry cluster had fewer N-insertions in productive TCRs than the roughly 670-donor mean. The authors suggested that the approach could potentially be generalized to other disease states and immunological phenotypes. The study listed 150 to 200 TCR beta chains as associated with cytomegalovirus. In an earlier analysis of 587 of the donors, most TCR beta V segments appeared in productive rearrangements about 90% or about 30% of the time, broadly matching IMGT annotations. Presence/absence analyses assumed roughly uniform sequencing depth across donors, an assumption that may not hold. Because the 87-base-pair reads could not distinguish some IMGT-functional V segments, including TRBV6-2 and TRBV6-3, those segments were excluded. Compared with equally common non-associated chains, HLA-associated TCR beta chains in a later analysis were more clonally expanded and had lower generation probabilities. Because counts were too low, seventeen rarely observed V segments, including chromosome 9 orphons, were excluded from the earlier analysis of some 590 of the donors. Immune exposure information for the cohort was limited to CMV serostatus. A cluster of highly shared sequence variants was judged likely to be a technical artifact of the sequencing pipeline. A further reported finding was that TCR beta sequences accurately predicted the HLA-A and HLA-B alleles for most subjects in the first cohort. In a later genetic analysis, a missense DCLRE1C variant was associated with V-gene and J-gene trimming of TCR beta chains, and the association was replicated in an independent cohort. In a later analysis, several top co-occurrence clusters were reported to appear linked to parvovirus B19, influenza, CMV and Epstein-Barr virus. In both the original and validation cohorts, the classifier was reported to diagnose cytomegalovirus status with high specificity and sensitivity. A few of the identified cytomegalovirus-associated TCR beta chains were confirmed in vitro to be specific for cytomegalovirus antigens.

The sequence came from a boy aged 10-17 years in good health and CMV-seronegative. The rearranged segments are TRBV6-5 and TRBJ1-1; too little of a D gene remains to name it. Input material: PBMCs. The CDR3 protein sequence reads: CASSYSRSSNTEAFF. The DNA is as follows: TGTGCCAGCAGTTACTCGAGGAGTTCGAACACTGAAGCTTTCTTT.